This TCR beta chain originates from a study of graft-versus-host responses after intestinal transplantation. V lost 2 bases to trimming and J lost 6 bases; unmatched junction nucleotides: 9. This CDR3 region has 18 residues. Germline V gene lookup returns CDR1 MGHRA and CDR2 YSYEKL. The assay was immunoSEQ multiplex PCR, and TCRdb's table has in-frame clones only and misses some. The sample yields over 100,000 clones, more than 85% seen once. This clone was counted a single time. Its target is not known. The sequencing used unstimulated CD8+ T cells sorted from spleen or lymph node cells, collected before transplant. The clonotype originates from a human donor who was the organ donor for an intestinal transplant. This chain links TRBV4-1 with TRBJ2-1; 14 positions agree with TRBD2. Written as DNA, the CDR3 is TGCGCCAGCAGCCAAAGACTAGCGGGAGGGCCGATTTTCAATGAGCAGTTCTTC. Translation gives CASSQRLAGGPIFNEQFF.